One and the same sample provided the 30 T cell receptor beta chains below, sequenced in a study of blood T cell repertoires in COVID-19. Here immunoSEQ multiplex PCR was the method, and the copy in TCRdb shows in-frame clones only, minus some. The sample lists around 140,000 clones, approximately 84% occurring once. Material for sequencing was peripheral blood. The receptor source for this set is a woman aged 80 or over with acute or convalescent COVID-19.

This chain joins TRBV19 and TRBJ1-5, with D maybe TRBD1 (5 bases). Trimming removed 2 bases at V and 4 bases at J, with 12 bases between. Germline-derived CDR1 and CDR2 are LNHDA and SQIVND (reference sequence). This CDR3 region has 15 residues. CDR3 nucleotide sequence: TGTGCCAGTAGTATAATGACAGCCGGGAATCAGCCCCAGCATTTT. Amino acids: CASSIMTAGNQPQHF.

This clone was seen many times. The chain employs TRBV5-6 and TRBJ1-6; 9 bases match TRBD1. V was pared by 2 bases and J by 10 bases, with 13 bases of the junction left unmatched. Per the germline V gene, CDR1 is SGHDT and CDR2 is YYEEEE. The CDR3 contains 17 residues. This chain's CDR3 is CASSFSVGQGQGSPLHF. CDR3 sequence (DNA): TGTGCCAGCAGCTTCTCCGTGGGACAGGGACAGGGATCACCCCTCCACTTT.

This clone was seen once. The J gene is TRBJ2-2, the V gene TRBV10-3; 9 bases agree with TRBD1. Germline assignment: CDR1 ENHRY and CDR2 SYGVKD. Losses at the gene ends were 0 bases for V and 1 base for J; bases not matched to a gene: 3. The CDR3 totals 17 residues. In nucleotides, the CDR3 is TGTGCCATCAGTGAGTCTGGGACAGGGAAGAACACCGGGGAGCTGTTTTTT. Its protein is CAISESGTGKNTGELFF.

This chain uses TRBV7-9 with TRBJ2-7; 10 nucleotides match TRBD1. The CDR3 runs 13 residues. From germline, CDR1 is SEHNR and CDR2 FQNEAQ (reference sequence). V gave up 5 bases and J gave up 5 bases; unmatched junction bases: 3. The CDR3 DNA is TGTGCCAGCAGCCCCGGGACAGGGGACGAGCAGTACTTC. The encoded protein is CASSPGTGDEQYF.

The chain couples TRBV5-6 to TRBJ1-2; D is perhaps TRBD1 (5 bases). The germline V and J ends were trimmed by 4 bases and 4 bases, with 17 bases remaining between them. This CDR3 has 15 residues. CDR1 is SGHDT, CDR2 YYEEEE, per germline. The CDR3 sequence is CASSPQGFQFYGYTF. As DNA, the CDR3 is TGTGCCAGCAGCCCGCAGGGATTCCAGTTCTATGGCTACACCTTC. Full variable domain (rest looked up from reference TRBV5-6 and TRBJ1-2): DAGVTQSPTHLIKTRGQQVTLRCSPKSGHDTVSWYQQALGQGPQFIFQYYEEEERQRGNFPDRFSGHQFPNYSSELNVNALLLGDSALYLCASSPQGFQFYGYTFGSGTRLTVV.

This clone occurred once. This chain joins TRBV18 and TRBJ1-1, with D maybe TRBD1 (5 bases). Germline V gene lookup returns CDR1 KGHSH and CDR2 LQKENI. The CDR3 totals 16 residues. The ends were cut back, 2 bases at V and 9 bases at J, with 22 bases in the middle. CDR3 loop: CASSPAPNRDSGKAFF. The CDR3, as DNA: TGTGCCAGCTCACCAGCGCCCAACCGGGACTCAGGGAAAGCTTTCTTT.

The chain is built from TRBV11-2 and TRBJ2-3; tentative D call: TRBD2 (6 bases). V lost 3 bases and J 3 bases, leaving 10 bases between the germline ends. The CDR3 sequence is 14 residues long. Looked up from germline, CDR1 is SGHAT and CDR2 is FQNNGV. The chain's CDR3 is CASSFVRGTDTQYF. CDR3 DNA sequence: TGTGCCAGCAGCTTTGTACGGGGGACAGATACGCAGTATTTT.

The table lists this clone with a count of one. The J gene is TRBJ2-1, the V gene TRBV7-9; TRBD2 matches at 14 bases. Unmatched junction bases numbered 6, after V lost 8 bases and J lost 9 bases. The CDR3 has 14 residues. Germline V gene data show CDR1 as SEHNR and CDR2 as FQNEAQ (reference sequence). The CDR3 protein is CASQGLAGAGEQFF. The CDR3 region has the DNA TGTGCCAGCCAGGGACTAGCGGGAGCCGGTGAGCAGTTCTTC.

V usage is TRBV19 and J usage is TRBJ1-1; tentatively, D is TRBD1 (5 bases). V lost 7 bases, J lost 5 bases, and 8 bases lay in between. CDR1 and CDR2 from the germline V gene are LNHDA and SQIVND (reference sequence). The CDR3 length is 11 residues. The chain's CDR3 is CASTGLTEAFF. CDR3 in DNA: TGTGCCAGTACAGGGTTGACTGAAGCTTTCTTT. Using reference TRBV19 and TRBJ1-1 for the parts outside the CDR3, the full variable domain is DGGITQSPKYLFRKEGQNVTLSCEQNLNHDAMYWYRQDPGQGLRLIYYSQIVNDFQKGDIAEGYSVSREKKESFPLTVTSAQKNPTAFYLCASTGLTEAFFGQGTRLTVV.

The CDR3 DNA is TGTGCCAGCAGTCCCAACCGGCTAGCGGGGGGAAGTAATGAGCAGTTCTTC. Encoded protein: CASSPNRLAGGSNEQFF. V is TRBV27 and J is TRBJ2-1; 11 nucleotides agree with TRBD2. CDR1 and CDR2 from the germline V gene are MNHEY and SMNVEV (reference sequence). The CDR3 contains 17 residues. Germline trimming cut 5 bases from V and 7 bases from J; bases unmatched to any gene: 13.

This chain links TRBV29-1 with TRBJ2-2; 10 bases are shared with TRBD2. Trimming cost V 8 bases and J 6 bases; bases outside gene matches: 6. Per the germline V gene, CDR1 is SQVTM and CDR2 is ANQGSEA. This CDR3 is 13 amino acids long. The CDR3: CSTQRGGAGELFF. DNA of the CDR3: TGCAGCACCCAGCGGGGGGGTGCCGGGGAGCTGTTTTTT.

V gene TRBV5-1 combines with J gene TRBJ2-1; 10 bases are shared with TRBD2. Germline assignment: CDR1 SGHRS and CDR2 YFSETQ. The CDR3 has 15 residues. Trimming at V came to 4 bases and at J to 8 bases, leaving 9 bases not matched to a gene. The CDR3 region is CASSPRSSGRDEQFF. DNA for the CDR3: TGCGCCAGCAGCCCCCGTTCTAGCGGGAGAGATGAGCAGTTCTTC.

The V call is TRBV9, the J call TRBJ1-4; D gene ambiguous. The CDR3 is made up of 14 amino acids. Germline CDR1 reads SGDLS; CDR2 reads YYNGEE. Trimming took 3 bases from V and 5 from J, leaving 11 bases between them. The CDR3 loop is CASSDRTGNEKLFF. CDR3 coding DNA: TGTGCCAGCAGCGATCGGACGGGGAATGAAAAACTGTTTTTT.

The CDR3 DNA reads as TGTGCCTGGAGGAAGCTGAGCACGAATTCACCCCTCCACTTT. This encodes CAWRKLSTNSPLHF. The genes are TRBV30 and TRBJ1-6; D call uncertain. The CDR3 runs 14 residues. The germline V and J ends were trimmed by 3 bases and 7 bases, with 13 bases remaining between them. The V gene's germline CDR1 is GTSNPN and CDR2 SVGIG (reference sequence).

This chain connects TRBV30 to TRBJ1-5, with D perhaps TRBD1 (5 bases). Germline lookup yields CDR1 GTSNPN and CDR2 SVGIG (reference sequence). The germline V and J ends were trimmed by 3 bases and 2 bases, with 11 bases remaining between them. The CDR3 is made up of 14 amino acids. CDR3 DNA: TGTGCCTGGAGCCTCGGGGGGGGCAATCAGCCCCAGCATTTT. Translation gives CAWSLGGGNQPQHF.

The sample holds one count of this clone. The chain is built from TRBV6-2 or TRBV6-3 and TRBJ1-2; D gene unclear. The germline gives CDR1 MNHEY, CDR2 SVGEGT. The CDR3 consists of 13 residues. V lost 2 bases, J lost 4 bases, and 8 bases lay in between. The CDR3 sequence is CASSYDTTYGYTF. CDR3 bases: TGTGCCAGCAGTTACGACACGACCTATGGCTACACCTTC.

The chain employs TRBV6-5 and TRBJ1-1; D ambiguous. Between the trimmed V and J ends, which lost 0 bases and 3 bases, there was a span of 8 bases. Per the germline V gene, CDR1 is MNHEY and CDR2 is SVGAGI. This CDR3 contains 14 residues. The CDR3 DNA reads TGTGCCAGCAGTTACTCGCCGGGTTACACTGAAGCTTTCTTT. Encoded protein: CASSYSPGYTEAFF.

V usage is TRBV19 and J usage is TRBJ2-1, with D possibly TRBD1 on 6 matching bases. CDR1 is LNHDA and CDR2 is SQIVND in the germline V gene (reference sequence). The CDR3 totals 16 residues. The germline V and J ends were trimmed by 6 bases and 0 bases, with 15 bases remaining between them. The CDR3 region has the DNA TGTGCCAGTAGGCCACAGGGTATACTCTCCTACAATGAGCAGTTCTTC. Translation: CASRPQGILSYNEQFF.

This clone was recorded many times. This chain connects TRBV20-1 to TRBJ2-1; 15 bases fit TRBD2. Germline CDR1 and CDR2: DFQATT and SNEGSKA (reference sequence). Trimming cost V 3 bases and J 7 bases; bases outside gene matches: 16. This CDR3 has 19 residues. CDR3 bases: TGCAGTGCTAGTTCCGGGACTAGCGGGGGGCTAGAAACGGTGAATGAGCAGTTCTTC. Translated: CSASSGTSGGLETVNEQFF.

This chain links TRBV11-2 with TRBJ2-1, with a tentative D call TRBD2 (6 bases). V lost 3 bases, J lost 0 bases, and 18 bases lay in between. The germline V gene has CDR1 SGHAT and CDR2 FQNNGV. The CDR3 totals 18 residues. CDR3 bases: TGTGCCAGCAGCTTTGCAGGGTTCAGCGGGCGCTCCTACAATGAGCAGTTCTTC. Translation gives CASSFAGFSGRSYNEQFF. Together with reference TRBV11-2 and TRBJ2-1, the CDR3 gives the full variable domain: EAGVAQSPRYKIIEKRQSVAFWCNPISGHATLYWYQQILGQGPKLLIQFQNNGVVDDSQLPKDRFSAERLKGVDSTLKIQPAKLEDSAVYLCASSFAGFSGRSYNEQFFGPGTRLTVL.

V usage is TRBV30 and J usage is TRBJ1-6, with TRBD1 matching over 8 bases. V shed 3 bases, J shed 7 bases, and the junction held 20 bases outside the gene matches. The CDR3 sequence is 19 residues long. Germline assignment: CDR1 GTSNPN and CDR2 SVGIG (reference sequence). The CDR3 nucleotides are TGTGCCTGGAGCCCCAGGGGGCGTGGGTTGGTTTGGCCAAATTCACCCCTCCACTTT. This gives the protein CAWSPRGRGLVWPNSPLHF.

CDR3 nucleotide sequence: TGCGCCAGCAGCTACACCAGGGGCGCTGAAGCTTTCTTT. Translation: CASSYTRGAEAFF. This chain joins TRBV5-1 and TRBJ1-1; TRBD1 is a possible D gene (6 bases). CDR3 length: 13 residues. Trimming removed 3 bases at V and 6 bases at J, with 12 bases between. Germline-derived CDR1 and CDR2 are SGHRS and YFSETQ.

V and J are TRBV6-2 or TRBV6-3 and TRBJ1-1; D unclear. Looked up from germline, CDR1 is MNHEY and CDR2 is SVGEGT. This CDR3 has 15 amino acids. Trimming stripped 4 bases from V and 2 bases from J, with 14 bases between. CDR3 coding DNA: TGTGCCAGCAGTTCCCCCCACAAGACTAACACTGAAGCTTTCTTT. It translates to CASSSPHKTNTEAFF.

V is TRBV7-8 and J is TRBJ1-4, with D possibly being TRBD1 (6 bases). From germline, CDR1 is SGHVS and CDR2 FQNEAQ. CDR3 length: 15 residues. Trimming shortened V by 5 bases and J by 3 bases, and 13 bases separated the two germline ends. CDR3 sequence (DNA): TGTGCCAGCAGCCACCACAGGGTGTCTAATGAAAAACTGTTTTTT. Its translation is CASSHHRVSNEKLFF.

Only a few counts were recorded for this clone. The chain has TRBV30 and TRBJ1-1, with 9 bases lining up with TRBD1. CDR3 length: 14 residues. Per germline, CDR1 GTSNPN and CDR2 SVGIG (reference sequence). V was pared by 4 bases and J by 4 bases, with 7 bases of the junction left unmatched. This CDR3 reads CAWKQGALGTEAFF. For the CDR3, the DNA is TGTGCCTGGAAACAGGGGGCGTTGGGCACTGAAGCTTTCTTT.

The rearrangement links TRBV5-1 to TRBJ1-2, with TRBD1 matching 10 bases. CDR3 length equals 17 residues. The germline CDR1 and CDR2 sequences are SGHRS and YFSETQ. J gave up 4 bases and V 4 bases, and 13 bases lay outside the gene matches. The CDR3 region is CASSNRDRGPEGYGYTF. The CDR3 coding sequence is TGCGCCAGCAGCAACCGGGACAGGGGCCCGGAGGGCTATGGCTACACCTTC.

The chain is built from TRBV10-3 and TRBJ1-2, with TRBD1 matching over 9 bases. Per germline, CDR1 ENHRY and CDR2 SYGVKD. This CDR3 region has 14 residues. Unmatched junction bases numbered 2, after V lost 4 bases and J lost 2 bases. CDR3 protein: CAISAGTGNYGYTF. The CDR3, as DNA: TGTGCCATCAGTGCTGGGACAGGGAACTATGGCTACACCTTC.

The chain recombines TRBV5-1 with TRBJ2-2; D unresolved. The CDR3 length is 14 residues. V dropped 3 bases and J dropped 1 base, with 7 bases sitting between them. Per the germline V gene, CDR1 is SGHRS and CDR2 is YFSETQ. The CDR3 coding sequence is TGCGCCAGCAGCTCTTCTAGGAACACCGGGGAGCTGTTTTTT. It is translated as CASSSSRNTGELFF.

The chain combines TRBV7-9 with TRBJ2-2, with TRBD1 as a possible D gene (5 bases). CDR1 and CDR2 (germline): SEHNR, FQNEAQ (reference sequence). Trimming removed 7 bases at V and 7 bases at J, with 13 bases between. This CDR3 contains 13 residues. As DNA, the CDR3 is TGTGCCAGCAAGGACACACTGGGCGGGGAGCTGTTTTTT. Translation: CASKDTLGGELFF.

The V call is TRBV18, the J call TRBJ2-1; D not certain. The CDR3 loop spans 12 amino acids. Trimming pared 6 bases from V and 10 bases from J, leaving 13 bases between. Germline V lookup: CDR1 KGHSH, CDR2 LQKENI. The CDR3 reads CASSRPGREQFF. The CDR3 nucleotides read TGTGCCAGCTCCAGACCAGGCCGAGAGCAGTTCTTC.